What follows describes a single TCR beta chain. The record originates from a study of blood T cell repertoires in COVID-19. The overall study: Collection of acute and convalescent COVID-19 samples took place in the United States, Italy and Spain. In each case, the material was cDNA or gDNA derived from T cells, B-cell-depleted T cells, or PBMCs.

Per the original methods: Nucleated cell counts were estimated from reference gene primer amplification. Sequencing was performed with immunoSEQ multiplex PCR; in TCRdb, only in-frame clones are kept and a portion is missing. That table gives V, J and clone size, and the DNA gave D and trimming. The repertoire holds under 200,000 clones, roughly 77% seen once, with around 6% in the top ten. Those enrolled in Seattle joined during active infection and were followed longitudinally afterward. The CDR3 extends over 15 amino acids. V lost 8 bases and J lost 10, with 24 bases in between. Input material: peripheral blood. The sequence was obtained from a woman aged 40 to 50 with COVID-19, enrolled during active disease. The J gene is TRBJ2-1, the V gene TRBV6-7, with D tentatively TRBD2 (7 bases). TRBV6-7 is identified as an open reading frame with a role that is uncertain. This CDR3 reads CASQRGASTSREQFF. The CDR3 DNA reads TGTGCCAGCCAACGGGGGGCGTCCACCTCTAGGGAGCAGTTCTTC.